This TCR beta chain derives from a study of technical replicates of blood from a handful of donors. Profiled with immunoSEQ multiplex PCR; TCRdb holds only in-frame clones, not every one. The profile shows 75,000 to 90,000 clones, about 93% of them singletons. The V gene's germline CDR1 is MNHEY and CDR2 SMNVEV (reference sequence). The V segment lost 6 bases and the J segment 8 bases; nucleotides outside the gene matches: 10. The CDR3 sequence is 15 residues long. This receptor was obtained from a human donor in good health. The sequencing input was T cells isolated from PBMCs. V usage is TRBV27 and J usage is TRBJ2-2, with TRBD1 matching over 9 bases. DNA of the CDR3: TGTGCCAGCAGACTCCTGGGACAGGGTAGTGGGGAGCTGTTTTTT. Its protein is CASRLLGQGSGELFF.